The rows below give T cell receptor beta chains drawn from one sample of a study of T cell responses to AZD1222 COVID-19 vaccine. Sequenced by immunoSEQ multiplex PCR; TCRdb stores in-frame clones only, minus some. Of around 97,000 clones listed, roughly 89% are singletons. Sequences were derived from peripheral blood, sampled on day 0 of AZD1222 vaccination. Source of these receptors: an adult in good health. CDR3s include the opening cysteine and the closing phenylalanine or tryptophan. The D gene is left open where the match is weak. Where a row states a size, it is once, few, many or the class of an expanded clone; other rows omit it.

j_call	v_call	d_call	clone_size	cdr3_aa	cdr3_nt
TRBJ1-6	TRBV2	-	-	CASSDVGVSPLHF	TGTGCCAGCAGTGACGTGGGGGTTTCACCCCTCCACTTT
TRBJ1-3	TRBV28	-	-	CASSLGVSGNTIYF	TGTGCCAGCAGTTTGGGCGTATCTGGAAACACCATATATTTT
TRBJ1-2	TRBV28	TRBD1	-	CASSSRDRGKGYTF	TGTGCCAGCAGTTCCAGGGACAGGGGGAAAGGCTACACCTTC
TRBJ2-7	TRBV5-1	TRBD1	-	CASSLQGEIYEQYF	TGCGCCAGCAGCTTGCAGGGGGAGATATACGAGCAGTACTTC
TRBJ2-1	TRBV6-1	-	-	CASSGSMMVGSYNEQFF	TGTGCCAGCAGTGGGAGCATGATGGTCGGCTCCTACAATGAGCAGTTCTTC
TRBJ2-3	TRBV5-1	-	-	CASTSVVGTDTQYF	TGCGCCAGCACCTCGGTGGTGGGGACAGATACGCAGTATTTT
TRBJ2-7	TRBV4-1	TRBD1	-	CASSQERGRGPGEQYF	TGCGCCAGCAGCCAAGAACGGGGTAGGGGGCCTGGCGAGCAGTACTTC
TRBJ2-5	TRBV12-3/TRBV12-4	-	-	CASSTRETQYF	TGTGCCAGCAGCACGCGAGAGACCCAGTACTTC
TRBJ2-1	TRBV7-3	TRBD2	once	CASSLLGLAGVNEQFF	TGTGCCAGCAGCTTATTAGGGCTAGCGGGAGTGAATGAGCAGTTCTTC
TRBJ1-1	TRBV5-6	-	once	CASSLTENTEAFF	TGTGCCAGCAGCTTGACAGAGAACACTGAAGCTTTCTTT
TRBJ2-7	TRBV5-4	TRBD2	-	CASSSSGDSYEQYF	TGTGCCAGCAGCTCTAGCGGGGACTCCTACGAGCAGTACTTC
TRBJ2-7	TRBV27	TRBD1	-	CASSLGRGPYEQYF	TGTGCCAGCAGTTTGGGCAGGGGGCCCTACGAGCAGTACTTC
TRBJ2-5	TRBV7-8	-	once	CASRFGVGETQYF	TGTGCCAGCAGGTTCGGGGTTGGAGAGACCCAGTACTTC
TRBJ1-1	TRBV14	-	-	CASSRRQPALNTEAFF	TGTGCCAGCAGCCGAAGACAGCCAGCTCTGAACACTGAAGCTTTCTTT
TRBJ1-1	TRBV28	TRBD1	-	CASSPSRGVAEAFF	TGTGCCAGCAGTCCTTCCAGGGGGGTGGCTGAAGCTTTCTTT
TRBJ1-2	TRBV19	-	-	CASSLGSSNYGYTF	TGTGCCAGTAGTCTGGGCTCTTCTAACTATGGCTACACCTTC
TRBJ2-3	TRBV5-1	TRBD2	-	CASSLPGTSVFTDTQYF	TGCGCCAGCAGCTTGCCAGGGACTAGCGTTTTTACAGATACGCAGTATTTT
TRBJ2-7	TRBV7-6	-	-	CASSPSARPLYEQYF	TGTGCCAGCAGCCCCTCGGCCCGACCTTTATACGAGCAGTACTTC
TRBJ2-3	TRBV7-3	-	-	CASSPQGADTQYF	TGTGCCAGCAGCCCACAGGGTGCGGATACGCAGTATTTT
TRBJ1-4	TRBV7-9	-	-	CASREGTAIEKLFF	TGTGCCAGCAGGGAGGGGACTGCTATTGAAAAACTGTTTTTT
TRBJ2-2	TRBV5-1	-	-	CASSFRARALNTGELFF	TGCGCCAGCAGCTTTCGGGCCAGAGCCCTTAACACCGGGGAGCTGTTTTTT
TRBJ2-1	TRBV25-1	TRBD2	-	CASSETSGSSYNEQFF	TGTGCCAGCAGTGAGACTAGCGGGAGCTCCTACAATGAGCAGTTCTTC
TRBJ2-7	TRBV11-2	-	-	CASSPSAGAGYEQYF	TGTGCCAGCAGCCCCTCGGCAGGGGCGGGATACGAGCAGTACTTC
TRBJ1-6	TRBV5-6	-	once	CASSLIGDSPLHF	TGTGCCAGCAGCCTGATCGGCGATTCACCCCTCCACTTT
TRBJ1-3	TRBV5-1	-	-	CASSFEIGDSGNTIYF	TGCGCCAGCAGCTTCGAGATTGGGGACTCTGGAAACACCATATATTTT
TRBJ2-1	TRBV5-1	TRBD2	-	CASSLATGGIYNEQFF	TGCGCCAGCAGCTTGGCGACGGGAGGTATCTACAATGAGCAGTTCTTC
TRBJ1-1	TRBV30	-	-	CAWTGLNTEAFF	TGTGCCTGGACTGGGTTGAACACTGAAGCTTTCTTT
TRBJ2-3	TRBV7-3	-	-	CASSRSGQSTDTQYF	TGTGCCAGCAGCCGTAGCGGTCAGAGCACAGATACGCAGTATTTT
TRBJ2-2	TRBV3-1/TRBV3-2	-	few	CASSQDGTGELFF	TGTGCCAGCAGCCAAGACGGAACCGGGGAGCTGTTTTTT
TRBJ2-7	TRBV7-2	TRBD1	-	CASSPGQGRVEQYF	TGTGCCAGCAGCCCGGGACAGGGAAGGGTCGAGCAGTACTTC
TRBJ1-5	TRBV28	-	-	CASSSPLGNQPQHF	TGTGCCAGCAGTTCGCCTCTGGGCAATCAGCCCCAGCATTTT
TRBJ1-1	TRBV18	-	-	CASSPGFSSPTEAFF	TGTGCCAGCTCCCCCGGGTTCTCCAGCCCAACTGAAGCTTTCTTT
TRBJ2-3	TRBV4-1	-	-	CASSQEPHVTDTQYF	TGCGCCAGCAGCCAAGAACCGCACGTCACAGATACGCAGTATTTT